Listed here are 8 T cell receptor beta chains from one sample, sequenced in a study of blood T cell repertoires in COVID-19. Clones were read by immunoSEQ multiplex PCR, and TCRdb kept only the in-frame ones, dropping some. The sample lists approximately 180,000 clones; about 88% were seen once. Sample: PBMCs or T cells enriched from blood (not recorded which). The receptors were gathered from a woman in her thirties or forties with acute COVID-19.

This clone was recorded only once. V and J are TRBV25-1 and TRBJ2-1, with 11 bases identical to TRBD2. The V gene end was trimmed by 2 bases and the J gene end by 4 bases; junction bases not matched to a gene: 1. The germline CDR1 and CDR2 sequences are MGHDK and SYGVNS. The CDR3 sequence is 15 residues long. The CDR3 region has the DNA TGTGCCAGCAGTGAAATAGCGGGGGGGTACAATGAGCAGTTCTTC. It codes for CASSEIAGGYNEQFF. The full variable domain, rest sourced from reference TRBV25-1 and TRBJ2-1, is EADIYQTPRYLVIGTGKKITLECSQTMGHDKMYWYQQDPGMELHLIHYSYGVNSTEKGDLSSESTVSRIRTEHFPLTLESARPSHTSQYLCASSEIAGGYNEQFFGPGTRLTVL.

This chain joins TRBV28 and TRBJ2-1; D is perhaps TRBD1 (6 bases). Trimming stripped 11 bases from V and 9 bases from J, with 17 bases between. Germline-derived CDR1 and CDR2 are MDHEN and SYDVKM. This CDR3 is 12 amino acids long. CDR3 DNA sequence: TGTGCCGCCTGGGGCAGGGGCATTGAGCAGTTCTTC. It is translated as CAAWGRGIEQFF. Combining the CDR3 with reference TRBV28 and TRBJ2-1 gives the whole variable domain DVKVTQSSRYLVKRTGEKVFLECVQDMDHENMFWYRQDPGLGLRLIYFSYDVKMKEKGDIPEGYSVSREKKERFSLILESASTNQTSMYLCAAWGRGIEQFFGPGTRLTVL.

This clone has more than one count but fewer than ten. The V and J genes are TRBV7-9 and TRBJ2-1; D perhaps matches TRBD2 (6 bases). The ends were cut back, 5 bases at V and 6 bases at J, with 20 bases in the middle. The germline V gene has CDR1 SEHNR and CDR2 FQNEAQ (reference sequence). The CDR3 has 16 residues. The CDR3 sequence: CASSLIAANPFNEQFF. The CDR3 DNA follows: TGTGCCAGCAGCCTGATAGCGGCCAATCCATTCAATGAGCAGTTCTTC.

This CDR3 reads CASKDRGLLLNSGNTIYF. CDR3 nucleotides: TGTGCCTCCAAGGACAGGGGGCTCCTTTTAAACTCTGGAAACACCATATATTTT. The chain couples TRBV30 to TRBJ1-3; 11 bases are a match to TRBD1. Germline V CDR1 and CDR2: GTSNPN, SVGIG (reference sequence). J was trimmed by 0 bases and V by 7 bases; bases with no gene match: 14. The CDR3 is 18 amino acids.

This clone has just one count. The chain is built from TRBV5-4 and TRBJ1-6; D remains ambiguous. Germline values: CDR1 SGHNT, CDR2 YYREEE (reference sequence). The length of the CDR3 is 13 residues. Deletions cut 0 bases from V and 5 bases from J, with 3 bases between. In nucleotides, the CDR3 is TGTGCCAGCAGCTTGGACAATAATTCACCCCTCCACTTT. Translated, it gives CASSLDNNSPLHF. Full variable domain (outside the CDR3, taken from reference TRBV5-4 and TRBJ1-6): ETGVTQSPTHLIKTRGQQVTLRCSSQSGHNTVSWYQQALGQGPQFIFQYYREEENGRGNFPPRFSGLQFPNYSSELNVNALELDDSALYLCASSLDNNSPLHFGNGTRLTVT.

This clone was observed a handful of times. The V and J genes are TRBV6-6 and TRBJ1-2; no reliable D call. The CDR3 is 14 amino acids. The germline V gene encodes CDR1 MNHNY and CDR2 SVGAGI (reference sequence). Trimming removed 7 bases from V and 6 bases from J, with 18 bases in between. The CDR3 DNA reads as TGTGCCAGCACTCCCTTGGAAGTCACAGATGGCTACACCTTC. Encoded protein: CASTPLEVTDGYTF.

The J gene is TRBJ2-1, the V gene TRBV2, with 9 positions matching TRBD2. Germline V CDR1 and CDR2: SNHLY, FYNNEI. The trim removed 2 bases at V and 6 bases at J, leaving 8 bases unmatched. The CDR3 is 16 residues long. CDR3 sequence (DNA): TGTGCCAGCAGTGAAATGCTCGCGGGAGGGCGCAATGAGCAGTTCTTC. It encodes CASSEMLAGGRNEQFF.

Points on this clone: Germline is not matched at one junction end, which may reflect a read error. This chain connects TRBV9 to TRBJ1-1; a weak D match, TRBD1 (5 bases). This CDR3 spans 14 amino acids. The germline gives CDR1 SGDLS, CDR2 YYNGEE. CDR3 protein: CASTVGTPNTEAFF. The CDR3 nucleotides read TGTGCCAGCACCGTAGGGACTCCGAACACTGAAGCTTTCTTT.